This T cell receptor beta chain derives from a study of post-analysis software for immune sequencing data. Study-wide context: Relapsing-remitting, secondary progressive and progressive-relapsing forms of multiple sclerosis all featured among disease courses.

Study-wide results and caveats: About five TRBV segments were more frequent in patients than controls; TRBV5-6, TRBV5-1 and TRBV20-1 belonged to this group.

Germline CDR1 and CDR2: ENHRY and SYGVKD. Trimming at V came to 3 bases and at J to 4 bases, leaving 6 bases not matched to a gene. The CDR3 runs 15 residues. About this clonotype itself: Its antigen is undetermined.

Unique molecular identifiers were carried by the TCR beta cDNA libraries. One entry per CDR3 protein, called by TCRdb with MiXCR from the PCR reads. The table has hundreds of thousands of distinct CDR3 sequences, roughly 30% seen once. The sequence came from a girl under 18 with multiple sclerosis. V and J are TRBV10-3 and TRBJ2-3; 8 bases map to TRBD2. What was sequenced was blood. CDR3 protein: CAISEASGGPDTQYF. DNA of the CDR3: TGTGCCATCAGTGAAGCGAGCGGGGGCCCAGATACGCAGTATTTT.